These T cell receptor beta chains were read from a single sample in a study of lymphopenia after photon versus proton radiotherapy. Repertoires were generated with immunoSEQ multiplex PCR, while TCRdb's copy carries only in-frame clones and drops some. The data contain more than 80,000 clones, around 83% of them singletons. The material was peripheral blood, obtained from a patient treated with proton-based radiotherapy. The origin of the receptors is a man in his sixties with pancreatic cancer. Both conserved end residues are part of each CDR3. A D gene is named only where the DNA matches it firmly. Clone size appears in some rows only: once, few, many, or a class for an expanded clone.

TGTGCCAGCAGACAACAGCAAAAGAACACTGAAGCTTTCTTT	CASRQQQKNTEAFF	.	14	TRBJ1-1	TRBV6-6	.
TGCGCCAGCAGGCTAATAACAACAGAGAACACTGAAGCTTTCTTT	CASRLITTENTEAFF	.	15	TRBJ1-1	TRBV5-1	.
TGTGCCAGCAGCTCATCCGACACCAACTATGGCTACACCTTC	CASSSSDTNYGYTF	.	14	TRBJ1-2	TRBV7-9	.
TGTGCCAGCAGCCGACGAGGGGCCGGGTACAAAGATACGCAGTATTTT	CASSRRGAGYKDTQYF	.	16	TRBJ2-3	TRBV28	few
TGTGCCAGCAGCAAAAGACAGCGGGAGATGGGGCACGAGCAGTACTTC	CASSKRQREMGHEQYF	.	16	TRBJ2-7	TRBV21-1	.
TGTGCCAGCAGCTTAAGTCCCGGAGGGACTACTAACTATGGCTACACCTTC	CASSLSPGGTTNYGYTF	.	17	TRBJ1-2	TRBV7-3	once
TGTGCCAGCAGCTTCGTGGGACTAGCGGGAAACGAGCAGTACTTC	CASSFVGLAGNEQYF	TRBD2	15	TRBJ2-7	TRBV5-4	.
TGTGCCAGCAGTTTAAAAGACAGGGGGTTTGGAGAGACCCAGTACTTC	CASSLKDRGFGETQYF	TRBD1	16	TRBJ2-5	TRBV28	.
TGTGCCAGCAGTCCAGACAGGTCTTCTAACAATGAGCAGTTCTTC	CASSPDRSSNNEQFF	.	15	TRBJ2-1	TRBV27	.
TGTGCCAGCAGTGCGCAGACAGGGGGCAACTATGGCTACACCTTC	CASSAQTGGNYGYTF	TRBD1	15	TRBJ1-2	TRBV2	.
TGTGCCAGCAGTTTAGTACAGGGGAATCGAGAGCAGTACTTC	CASSLVQGNREQYF	TRBD1	14	TRBJ2-7	TRBV28	.
TGTGCCACTTCACGGACAGGGAATAATGAAAAACTGTTTTTT	CATSRTGNNEKLFF	TRBD1	14	TRBJ1-4	TRBV6-1	.
TGCGCCAGCAGCCCCCAGTTCCCAGGGGTTTATGAAAAACTGTTTTTT	CASSPQFPGVYEKLFF	.	16	TRBJ1-4	TRBV4-1	few
TGTGCCAGCAGCCTCGGCGGGGGGAGGAGCTCTGGGGCCAACGTCCTGACTTTC	CASSLGGGRSSGANVLTF	TRBD2	18	TRBJ2-6	TRBV11-2	.
TGTGCCTGGAGACAGGGTGGAGCTAACTATGGCTACACCTTC	CAWRQGGANYGYTF	.	14	TRBJ1-2	TRBV30	.
TGTGCTAGCAGCTTAGAATCGGCCTCCACTTCGGGTCAGTACTTC	CASSLESASTSGQYF	.	15	TRBJ2-5	TRBV7-7	.
TGTGCCAGCAGTCCACCGAGAGGACGACAGGGTGGAAACTATGGCTACACCTTC	CASSPPRGRQGGNYGYTF	TRBD1	18	TRBJ1-2	TRBV27	.
TGTGCCAGCAGTGAAGCGCTTCGGGATATAGTAAGCACAGATACGCAGTATTTT	CASSEALRDIVSTDTQYF	.	18	TRBJ2-3	TRBV6-1	.
TGTGCCAGTAGTGGTAGCGACAGGGCTAATCAGCCCCAGCATTTT	CASSGSDRANQPQHF	TRBD1	15	TRBJ1-5	TRBV19	few
TGTGCCAGCAGCCCCGGGGGGCTCCCACTTCAAGAGACCCAGTACTTC	CASSPGGLPLQETQYF	.	16	TRBJ2-5	TRBV5-4	.
TGTGCCAGCAGCTCTGGACTAGCGGGAGGCAGAGATACGCAGTATTTT	CASSSGLAGGRDTQYF	TRBD2	16	TRBJ2-3	TRBV5-6	.
TGTGCCAGCAGCTGGCAGCCGGGACTACGTGCAGATACGCAGTATTTT	CASSWQPGLRADTQYF	TRBD2	16	TRBJ2-3	TRBV5-6	few
TGTGCCAGCAGGGGGCTCGTGCTGCGAGGTGGTCCGTACTTC	CASRGLVLRGGPYF	.	14	TRBJ2-7	TRBV28	.
TGTGCCAGCAGCCCCGAGGGGTCCTTCTACGAGCAGTACTTC	CASSPEGSFYEQYF	.	14	TRBJ2-7	TRBV4-2	.
TGTGCCAGCAGCGTGGGCGGCGGGAGTCTGGGCGGGGAGCTGTTTTTT	CASSVGGGSLGGELFF	TRBD2	16	TRBJ2-2	TRBV9	.
TGCGCCAGCAGCTTGGTCGTTTCGTCCGGGGAGCTGTTTTTT	CASSLVVSSGELFF	.	14	TRBJ2-2	TRBV5-1	.
TGTGCCAGCAGTCCGGGAGGGCATATCACCGAGACCCAGTACTTC	CASSPGGHITETQYF	TRBD2	15	TRBJ2-5	TRBV2	.
TGTGCCAGCAGTTCCCCCCGGTGGACCCAGTACTTC	CASSSPRWTQYF	.	12	TRBJ2-5	TRBV6-5	.
TGTGCCAGCAGCCCCCAGGTTGGCGGGGCGTACAATGAGCAGTTCTTC	CASSPQVGGAYNEQFF	.	16	TRBJ2-1	TRBV7-3	.
TGTGCCAGCAGCGCTGCTAGCGGGAGTTTTTATGAGCAGTTCTTC	CASSAASGSFYEQFF	TRBD2	15	TRBJ2-1	TRBV9	.
TGTGCCAGCAGCCAAGTACAGGGGCCCCAAGAGACCCAGTACTTC	CASSQVQGPQETQYF	TRBD1	15	TRBJ2-5	TRBV14	.
TGTGCCAGCAGCATTCGTATGGGCAGGGGGGCCGGGGCCAACGTCCTGACTTTC	CASSIRMGRGAGANVLTF	.	18	TRBJ2-6	TRBV9	.
TGTGCCAGCAGCCCGGCGGGGGACAGGGGGCAAGAGACCCAGTACTTC	CASSPAGDRGQETQYF	.	16	TRBJ2-5	TRBV21-1	few
TGTGCCAGCTCAGGGGGGCGGACTGAAGCTTTCTTT	CASSGGRTEAFF	.	12	TRBJ1-1	TRBV18	.
TGCGCCAGCAGCTTAACTAGCGGGAGCGATGAGCAGTTCTTC	CASSLTSGSDEQFF	TRBD2	14	TRBJ2-1	TRBV5-1	.
TGCAGCGTTGTGAAGAGCGGGAGAAGGTACGAGCAGTACTTC	CSVVKSGRRYEQYF	TRBD2	14	TRBJ2-7	TRBV29-1	.
TGTGCCAGCAGCCAAGATGGTGGCAGGGGGCGAACTGAAGCTTTCTTT	CASSQDGGRGRTEAFF	TRBD1	16	TRBJ1-1	TRBV4-2	.
TGTGCCATCAGCGGGACAGGGGAAGGGGATCAGCCCCAGCATTTT	CAISGTGEGDQPQHF	TRBD1	15	TRBJ1-5	TRBV10-3	.
TGTGCCAGCAACATTCGGACAGGTCGGGAGACCCAGTACTTC	CASNIRTGRETQYF	TRBD1	14	TRBJ2-5	TRBV28	once
TGTGCCAGCAGCTTAGGAGACGGGGCCAATGAGCAGTTCTTC	CASSLGDGANEQFF	.	14	TRBJ2-1	TRBV7-2	.
TGTGCCAGCAGTAAAGGGGGGACAGGGGGAAACACTGAAGCTTTCTTT	CASSKGGTGGNTEAFF	TRBD1	16	TRBJ1-1	TRBV28	.
TGTGCCATCAGTGACGGAAGGAGGGAGATCTACAATGAGCAGTTCTTC	CAISDGRREIYNEQFF	.	16	TRBJ2-1	TRBV10-3	.
TGTGCCAGCAGCCCCCTTAATGAGCAGTTCTTC	CASSPLNEQFF	.	11	TRBJ2-1	TRBV6-6	.
TGTGCCAGCTCACCGATGCTCGACAATGAGCAGTTCTTC	CASSPMLDNEQFF	.	13	TRBJ2-1	TRBV18	few
TGTGCCAGCACCACACCTGGGGGTTTGAAGGGCAATGAGCAGTTCTTC	CASTTPGGLKGNEQFF	.	16	TRBJ2-1	TRBV2	.
TGTGCCAGCAGCTTGGAGTGGCAAGAGACCCAGTACTTC	CASSLEWQETQYF	.	13	TRBJ2-5	TRBV5-5	.
TGTGCCAGCAGCTTGGGAGGGGTGATCAGCTCCTACGAGCAGTACTTC	CASSLGGVISSYEQYF	.	16	TRBJ2-7	TRBV5-4	.
TGTGCCAGCAGCTACCTTGGGGGGGCATCCGAGCAGTACTTC	CASSYLGGASEQYF	.	14	TRBJ2-7	TRBV7-2	once